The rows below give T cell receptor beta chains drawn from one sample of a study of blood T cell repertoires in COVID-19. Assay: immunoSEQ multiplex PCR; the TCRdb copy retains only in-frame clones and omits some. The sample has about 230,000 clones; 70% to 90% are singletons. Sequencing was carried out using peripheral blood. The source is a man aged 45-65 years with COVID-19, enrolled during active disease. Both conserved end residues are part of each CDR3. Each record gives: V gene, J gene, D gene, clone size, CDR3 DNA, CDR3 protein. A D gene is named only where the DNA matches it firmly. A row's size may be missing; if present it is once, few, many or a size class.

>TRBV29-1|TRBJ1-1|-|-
TGCAGCGTTGAAAGGCAGCGGAACACTGAAGCTTTCTTT
CSVERQRNTEAFF
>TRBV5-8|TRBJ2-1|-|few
TGTGCCAGCAGCTTAGGAGGGAATGAGCAGTTCTTC
CASSLGGNEQFF
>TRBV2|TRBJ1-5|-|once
TGTGCCAGCCAACAGGATTGGGATCAGCCCCAGCATTTT
CASQQDWDQPQHF
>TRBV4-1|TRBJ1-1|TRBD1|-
TGCGCCAGCAGCCCGGGTCAGGGGGCAAACACTGAAGCTTTCTTT
CASSPGQGANTEAFF
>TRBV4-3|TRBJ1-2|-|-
TGCGCCAGCAGCCGCGGGGGTGTCTATGGCTACACCTTC
CASSRGGVYGYTF
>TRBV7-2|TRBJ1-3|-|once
TGTGCCAGCAGTCCCCCGGGTCTCGGAAACACCATATATTTT
CASSPPGLGNTIYF
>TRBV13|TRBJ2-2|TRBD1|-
TGTGCCAGCAGCTTAGAGGGACAGGCAAACACCGGGGAGCTGTTTTTT
CASSLEGQANTGELFF
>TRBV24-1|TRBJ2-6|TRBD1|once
TGTGCCACCAGTGATGGCCTCCGGGACAGGGCGAGCTCTGGGGCCAACGTCCTGACTTTC
CATSDGLRDRASSGANVLTF
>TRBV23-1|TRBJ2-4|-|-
TGCGCCAGCAGTCAATCGAACAGGGCTCTGGTCGGCATTCAGTACTTC
CASSQSNRALVGIQYF
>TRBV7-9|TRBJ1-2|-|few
TGTGCCAGCAGCACGGGAGTTAAAGCGGACTATGGCTACACCTTC
CASSTGVKADYGYTF
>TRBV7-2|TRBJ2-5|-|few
TGTGCCAGCAGCCAGTGGACAGAAGAGACCCAGTACTTC
CASSQWTEETQYF
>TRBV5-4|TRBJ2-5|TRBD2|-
TGTGCCAGCAGCTTGTGGGGTAGCGGGGAGGCCCAGTACTTC
CASSLWGSGEAQYF
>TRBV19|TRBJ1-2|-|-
TGTGCCAGTACCGATCGGAGCAGCAACTATGGCTACACCTTC
CASTDRSSNYGYTF
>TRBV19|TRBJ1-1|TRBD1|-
TGTGCCAGTAGCGAAACAGGGGCGGGCACTGAAGCTTTCTTT
CASSETGAGTEAFF
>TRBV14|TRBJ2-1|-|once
TGTGCCAGCAGCCAAGATGCCCGGGACTACAATGAGCAGTTCTTC
CASSQDARDYNEQFF
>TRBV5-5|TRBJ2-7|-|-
TGTGCCAGCAGCCCCCAGGGGAAGTACGAGCAGTACTTC
CASSPQGKYEQYF
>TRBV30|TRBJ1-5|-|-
TGTGCCTGGAGTGGCAGGGGCAATCAGCCCCAGCATTTT
CAWSGRGNQPQHF
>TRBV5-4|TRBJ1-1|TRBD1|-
TGTGCCAGCAGCTTGGAACAGGGGGTTCCTCGGAACACTGAAGCTTTCTTT
CASSLEQGVPRNTEAFF
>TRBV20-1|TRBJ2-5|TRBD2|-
TGCAGTGCTAGTTGGCTAGCGGGGGTCCAAGAGACCCAGTACTTC
CSASWLAGVQETQYF
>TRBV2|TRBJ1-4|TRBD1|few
TGTGCCAGCACCATGACAGGGGTCAATGAAAAACTGTTTTTT
CASTMTGVNEKLFF
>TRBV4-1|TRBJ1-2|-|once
TGCGCCAGCAGCCAAGATCCGGGGGGCTATGGCTACACCTTC
CASSQDPGGYGYTF
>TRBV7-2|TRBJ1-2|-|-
TGTGCCAGCAGCCTCAGAGGAGGCTCCGACTATGGCTACACCTTC
CASSLRGGSDYGYTF
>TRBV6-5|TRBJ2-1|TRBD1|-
TGTGCCAGCAGTTACCGACAGGGGGCGAGGAATGAGCAGTTCTTC
CASSYRQGARNEQFF
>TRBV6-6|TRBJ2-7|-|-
TGTGCCAGCAGTTACGAGAGCTACGAGCAGTACTTC
CASSYESYEQYF
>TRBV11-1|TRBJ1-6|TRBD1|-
TGTGCCAGCAGCTTGGGACAGGGGGTTTCACCCCTCCACTTT
CASSLGQGVSPLHF
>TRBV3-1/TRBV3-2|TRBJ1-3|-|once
TGTGCCAGCAGCCACAGGGGCTCTGGAAACACCATATATTTT
CASSHRGSGNTIYF
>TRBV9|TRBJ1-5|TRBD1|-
TGTGCCAGCAGCGTAGGGACAGGGGGTGGGCAGCCCCAGCATTTT
CASSVGTGGGQPQHF
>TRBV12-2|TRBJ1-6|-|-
TGTGCAAGTCGCTTAACCCGTGCCTCGGGGAGCTCACCCCTCCACTTT
CASRLTRASGSSPLHF
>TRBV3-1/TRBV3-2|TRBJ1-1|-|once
TGTGCCAGCAGCCAAGAGTGGACTGGGAACACTGAAGCTTTCTTT
CASSQEWTGNTEAFF
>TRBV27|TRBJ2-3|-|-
TGTGCCAGCAGAGGACTATTCACAGATACGCAGTATTTT
CASRGLFTDTQYF
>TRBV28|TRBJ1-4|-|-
TGTGCCAGCTGGGGAGGGGACGGAAAACTGTTTTTT
CASWGGDGKLFF
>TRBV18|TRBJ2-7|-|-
TGTGCCAGCTCACCAAATAGCGCAAGCTCCTACGAGCAGTACTTC
CASSPNSASSYEQYF
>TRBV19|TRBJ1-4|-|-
TGTGCCAGTAGTATACAGGGCGGAGATGAAAAACTGTTTTTT
CASSIQGGDEKLFF
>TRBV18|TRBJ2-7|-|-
TGTGCCAGCTCACCCCAGGACTCCTACGAGCAGTACTTC
CASSPQDSYEQYF
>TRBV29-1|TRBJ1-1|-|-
TGCAGCGTTCGGGAGCTTATACCGAACACTGAAGCTTTCTTT
CSVRELIPNTEAFF
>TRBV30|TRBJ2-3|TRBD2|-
TGTGCCTGGAGACCCAAGACTAGCGGGCTAAACACAGATACGCAGTATTTT
CAWRPKTSGLNTDTQYF
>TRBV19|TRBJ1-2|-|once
TGTGCCAGTAGTCCCTCGGCCGCGGCTAACTATGGCTACACCTTC
CASSPSAAANYGYTF